The clone carrying this T cell receptor beta chain has a handful of counts. What it recognizes is unknown. This sample was included in a study of T cell responses to AZD1222 COVID-19 vaccine. The CDR3 covers 13 residues. V dropped 2 bases and J dropped 4; count of bases not matched to a gene: 1. Per germline, CDR1 LGHDT and CDR2 YNNKEL (reference sequence). General study results and limits: Clonal diversity may have been underestimated in mostly white British donors. Baseline serostatus was positive in only six AZD1222 recipients. No day 14 peak samples; only post-peak repertoires were characterized. Two AZD1222 administrations were followed by greater Spike-specific TCR breadth and depth.

Clones were sequenced by immunoSEQ multiplex PCR, and TCRdb holds only the in-frame ones, with some missing. The sample records about 150,000 clones, about 91% being singletons. The chain is built from TRBV3-1 (or the pseudogene TRBV3-2) and TRBJ1-1, with 7 bases matching TRBD1. Sequenced here: peripheral blood, sampled on day 0 of AZD1222 vaccination. The TCR was taken from an adult in good health. The CDR3 bases are TGTGCCAGCAGCCAACAGGGGGTCACTGAAGCTTTCTTT. Its protein is CASSQQGVTEAFF.